This T cell receptor beta chain came from a study of cytomegalovirus exposure and HLA in healthy donors. The wider study: In an early release, HLA-typed donors contributed tens of millions of unique TCR sequences. Whole-study results and caveats: In a later analysis, at a false discovery rate of 0.05, approximately 16,000 TCR beta sequences matched HLA alleles. A missense DCLRE1C variant was associated with V- and J-gene trimming of TCR beta chains in a later analysis, and an independent cohort replicated the association. High sensitivity and specificity were reportedly achieved when the classifier diagnosed cytomegalovirus status.

Between the trimmed V and J ends, which lost 0 bases and 11 bases, there was a span of 7 bases. This CDR3 is 11 amino acids long. Germline V CDR1 and CDR2: SGHTA, FQGNSA. A note on this clone: Antigen: not known.

13 Jbeta primers and 60 Vbeta primers were used for the PCR. The repertoire was sequenced with immunoSEQ multiplex PCR; TCRdb's copy has only in-frame clones and lacks some. The sample shows tens of thousands of clones, about four fifths of them seen only once. Sequences were obtained from PBMCs. This sequence was found in a male donor in good health and CMV-seropositive. V gene TRBV7-2 combines with J gene TRBJ1-1; D is possibly TRBD1 (6 bases). The CDR3 is CASSLAGAAFF. CDR3 DNA sequence: TGTGCCAGCAGCTTAGCGGGGGCGGCTTTCTTT.